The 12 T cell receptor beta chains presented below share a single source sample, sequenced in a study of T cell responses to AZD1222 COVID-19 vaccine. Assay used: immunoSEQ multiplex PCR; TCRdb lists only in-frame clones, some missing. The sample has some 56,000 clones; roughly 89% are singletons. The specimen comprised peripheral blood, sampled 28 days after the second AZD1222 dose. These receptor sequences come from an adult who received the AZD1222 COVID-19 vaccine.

The chain's CDR3 is CASSYRTGQSPLHF. The DNA of the CDR3 is TGTGCCAGCAGTTACCGCACGGGGCAATCACCCCTCCACTTT. The J gene is TRBJ1-6, the V gene TRBV6-5; D possibly corresponds to TRBD1 (5 bases). The V end was cut by 2 bases, the J end by 10 bases, with 12 bases between. This CDR3 has 14 amino acids. CDR1 is MNHEY, CDR2 SVGAGI, per germline.

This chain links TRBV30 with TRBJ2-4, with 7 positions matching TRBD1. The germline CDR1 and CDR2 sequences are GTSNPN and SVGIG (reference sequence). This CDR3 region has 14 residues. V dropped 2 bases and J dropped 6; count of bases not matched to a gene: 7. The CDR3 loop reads CAWSPPYRGNIQYF. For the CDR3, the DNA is TGTGCCTGGAGTCCTCCATACAGGGGAAACATTCAGTACTTC.

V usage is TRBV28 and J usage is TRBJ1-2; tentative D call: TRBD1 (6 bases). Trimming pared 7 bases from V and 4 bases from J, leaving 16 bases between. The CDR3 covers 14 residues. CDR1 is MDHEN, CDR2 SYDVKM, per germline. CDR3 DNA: TGTGCCAGCAACACGGATGGGACACTCTATGGCTACACCTTC. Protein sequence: CASNTDGTLYGYTF.

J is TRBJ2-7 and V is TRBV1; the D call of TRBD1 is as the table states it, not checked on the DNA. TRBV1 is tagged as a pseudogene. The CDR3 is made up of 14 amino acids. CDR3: CTSSNRQGGYEQYF. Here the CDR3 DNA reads TGCACCAGCAGCAACCGACAGGGTGGCTACGAGCAGTACTTC.

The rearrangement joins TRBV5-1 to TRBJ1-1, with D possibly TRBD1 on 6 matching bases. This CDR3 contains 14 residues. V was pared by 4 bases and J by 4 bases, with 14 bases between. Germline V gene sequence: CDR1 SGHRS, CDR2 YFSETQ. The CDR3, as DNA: TGCGCCAGCAGCCCGTGGGGGCAGGCCACTGAAGCTTTCTTT. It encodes CASSPWGQATEAFF.

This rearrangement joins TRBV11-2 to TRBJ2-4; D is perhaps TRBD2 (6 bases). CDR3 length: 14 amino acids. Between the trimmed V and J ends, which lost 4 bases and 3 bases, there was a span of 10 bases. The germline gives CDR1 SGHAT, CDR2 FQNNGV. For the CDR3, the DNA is TGTGCCAGCAGCTCGCCGGGACTCAAAAACATTCAGTACTTC. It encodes CASSSPGLKNIQYF.

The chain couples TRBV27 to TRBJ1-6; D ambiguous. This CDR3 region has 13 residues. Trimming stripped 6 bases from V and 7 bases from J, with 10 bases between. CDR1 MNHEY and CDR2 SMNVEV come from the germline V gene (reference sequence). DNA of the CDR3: TGTGCCAGCAGCGAGGGCACGAATTCACCCCTCCACTTT. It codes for CASSEGTNSPLHF.

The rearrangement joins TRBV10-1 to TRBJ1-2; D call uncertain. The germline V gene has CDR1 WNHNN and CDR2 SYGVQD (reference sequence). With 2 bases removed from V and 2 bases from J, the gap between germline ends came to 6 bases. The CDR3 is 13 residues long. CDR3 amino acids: CASSESVNYGYTF. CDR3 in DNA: TGCGCCAGCAGTGAGAGCGTCAACTATGGCTACACCTTC.

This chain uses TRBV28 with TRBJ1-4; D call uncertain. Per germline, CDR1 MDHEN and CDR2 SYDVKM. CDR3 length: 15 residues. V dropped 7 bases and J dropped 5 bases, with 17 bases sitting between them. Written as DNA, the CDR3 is TGTGCCAGCAACCTAGGACGTCGTGGGAATGAAAAACTGTTTTTT. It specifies CASNLGRRGNEKLFF.

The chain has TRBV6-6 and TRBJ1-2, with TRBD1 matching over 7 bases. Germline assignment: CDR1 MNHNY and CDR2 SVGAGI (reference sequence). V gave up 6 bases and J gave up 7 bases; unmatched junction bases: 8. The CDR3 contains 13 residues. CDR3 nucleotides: TGTGCCAGCAGGGCCGGACAGGAGACTGGCTACACCTTC. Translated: CASRAGQETGYTF.

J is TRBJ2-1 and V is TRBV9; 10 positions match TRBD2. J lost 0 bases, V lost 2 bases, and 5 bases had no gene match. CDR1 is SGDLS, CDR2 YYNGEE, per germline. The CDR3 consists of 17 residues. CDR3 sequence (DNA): TGTGCCAGCAGCGTGAAGCGGGAGGGCCTCTCCTACAATGAGCAGTTCTTC. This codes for CASSVKREGLSYNEQFF.

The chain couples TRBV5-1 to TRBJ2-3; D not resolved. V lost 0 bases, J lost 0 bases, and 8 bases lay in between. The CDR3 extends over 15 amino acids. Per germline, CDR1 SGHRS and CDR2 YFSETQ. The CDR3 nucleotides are TGCGCCAGCAGCTTGGGCATACTAAGCACAGATACGCAGTATTTT. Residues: CASSLGILSTDTQYF.